This record covers a single TCR beta chain. Its antigen remains unknown. This CDR3 is built from 13 residues. V lost 1 base, J lost 4 bases, and 0 bases stayed unmatched. Per germline, CDR1 MNHNS and CDR2 SASEGT. Profiled with immunoSEQ multiplex PCR; TCRdb holds only in-frame clones, not every one. The repertoire includes about 76,000 clones, around four fifths of them detected once, and around 1.7% sits in the top ten. The data stem from a study of OX40 agonist ivuxolimab in advanced cancers. Findings and caveats of the study: Relative to CD4+ cells, CD8+ T cells on average had more expanded clones. With doses of 0.1-3.0 mg/kg, partial responders showed among the lowest clonal expansion.

The chain uses TRBV6-1 and TRBJ1-2; 7 bases align to TRBD1. The input for sequencing was CD4+ or CD8+ T cells sorted from blood, taken in a trial of the OX40 agonist ivuxolimab. The TCR originated in an adult with an advanced solid tumor such as melanoma, head and neck, liver or kidney cancer. The CDR3 loop reads CASSEGQGYGYTF. CDR3 sequence (DNA): TGTGCCAGCAGTGAAGGACAGGGCTATGGCTACACCTTC.